Listed below are T cell receptor beta chains from one sample, sequenced in a study of blood T cell repertoires in COVID-19. Assay: immunoSEQ multiplex PCR; the TCRdb copy retains only in-frame clones and omits some. The sample holds approximately 74,000 clones, 80% to 85% seen once. Sequencing was performed on peripheral blood. Receptors originate from a man older than 75 with active or convalescent COVID-19. Each CDR3 is given with its conserved first and last residue. A D gene is named only where the DNA matches it firmly. Some rows have no size entry. The others give once, few or many, or a class for an expanded clone.

v_call	j_call	clone_size	d_call	cdr3_length	cdr3_aa	cdr3_nt
TRBV5-6	TRBJ1-2	.	TRBD1	14	CASSSGQGDGGYTF	TGTGCCAGCAGCTCCGGACAGGGGGATGGTGGCTACACCTTC
TRBV28	TRBJ1-5	.	.	16	CASSSGIRGSNQPQHF	TGTGCCAGCAGTTCCGGAATCAGGGGAAGCAATCAGCCCCAGCATTTT
TRBV12-2	TRBJ2-4	.	.	16	CASRPPGQSSKNIQYF	TGTGCAAGTCGCCCTCCGGGACAGTCGTCCAAAAACATTCAGTACTTC
TRBV11-2	TRBJ1-5	.	.	13	CASSLLGDQPQHF	TGTGCCAGCAGCTTACTCGGAGATCAGCCCCAGCATTTT
TRBV12-3/TRBV12-4	TRBJ2-1	.	.	11	CASSFLNEQFF	TGTGCCAGCAGTTTTCTCAATGAGCAGTTCTTC
TRBV28	TRBJ1-5	.	TRBD1	15	CASSTRDRSNQPQHF	TGTGCCAGCAGTACTCGGGACAGAAGCAATCAGCCCCAGCATTTT
TRBV9	TRBJ1-3	.	TRBD1	17	CASSVEPGTGVGNTIYF	TGTGCCAGCAGCGTAGAACCCGGGACAGGGGTAGGAAACACCATATATTTT
TRBV27	TRBJ2-2	.	.	15	CASSLYDGRGGELFF	TGTGCCAGCAGTTTATACGACGGGAGAGGCGGGGAGCTGTTTTTT
TRBV6-2/TRBV6-3	TRBJ2-1	once	TRBD2	18	CASSYATSGRGIYNEQFF	TGTGCCAGCAGTTACGCGACTAGCGGGAGAGGGATCTACAATGAGCAGTTCTTC
TRBV14	TRBJ2-7	.	.	13	CASSQVLQGEQYF	TGTGCCAGCAGCCAAGTGTTACAGGGCGAGCAGTACTTC
TRBV30	TRBJ1-4	.	.	15	CAWSVGLRQNEKLFF	TGTGCCTGGAGTGTAGGATTAAGACAGAATGAAAAACTGTTTTTT
TRBV6-5	TRBJ1-1	once	.	15	CASSYSMGYRTEAFF	TGTGCCAGCAGTTACTCGATGGGGTACAGGACTGAAGCTTTCTTT
TRBV7-2	TRBJ2-7	.	TRBD2	15	CASSPEGGRNYEQYF	TGTGCCAGCAGCCCCGAGGGCGGGAGGAACTACGAGCAGTACTTC
TRBV11-3	TRBJ2-1	.	TRBD2	17	CASSFAGTSGISNEQFF	TGTGCCAGCAGCTTTGCCGGGACTAGCGGGATTTCGAATGAGCAGTTCTTC
TRBV4-1	TRBJ2-2	.	.	14	CASSHPGKSGELFF	TGCGCCAGCAGCCACCCAGGGAAATCCGGGGAGCTGTTTTTT
TRBV21-1	TRBJ2-5	.	.	17	CASSKRDEDPTGETQYF	TGTGCCAGCAGCAAAAGGGACGAGGATCCGACAGGGGAGACCCAGTACTTC
TRBV29-1	TRBJ2-7	few	TRBD1	11	CSVGDRGEQYF	TGCAGCGTTGGAGACAGGGGTGAGCAGTACTTC
TRBV18	TRBJ2-2	.	TRBD2	16	CASSSSGSGATGELFF	TGTGCCAGCTCGTCTAGCGGGAGTGGCGCCACCGGGGAGCTGTTTTTT
TRBV18	TRBJ1-1	.	TRBD1	15	CASSPPSGQHTEAFF	TGTGCCAGCTCACCACCGTCGGGACAGCACACTGAAGCTTTCTTT
TRBV12-5	TRBJ2-7	.	TRBD1	14	CASGLDRGSHEQYF	TGTGCTAGTGGTTTAGACAGGGGAAGCCACGAGCAGTACTTC
TRBV6-5	TRBJ2-2	.	.	12	CASTGLTGELFF	TGTGCCAGTACAGGGTTGACCGGGGAGCTGTTTTTT
TRBV5-1	TRBJ2-5	.	TRBD1	15	CASSRGQTIQETQYF	TGCGCCAGCAGCCGGGGACAGACCATCCAAGAGACCCAGTACTTC
TRBV28	TRBJ1-2	.	TRBD1	15	CASSFPQGAGYGYTF	TGTGCCAGCAGTTTCCCCCAGGGGGCGGGCTATGGCTACACCTTC
TRBV16	TRBJ2-7	.	TRBD1	14	CASSQKGAAYEQYF	TGTGCCAGCAGCCAGAAGGGGGCCGCCTACGAGCAGTACTTC
TRBV29-1	TRBJ1-1	.	TRBD1	13	CSARGQENTEAFF	TGCAGCGCCCGAGGACAGGAGAACACTGAAGCTTTCTTT
TRBV29-1	TRBJ2-3	.	.	12	CSVRGLQDTQYF	TGCAGCGTAAGGGGTTTACAGGATACGCAGTATTTT
TRBV30	TRBJ1-1	.	.	13	CAWSVQRGTEAFF	TGTGCCTGGAGTGTTCAACGGGGGACTGAAGCTTTCTTT
TRBV5-5	TRBJ1-1	.	.	15	CASSLEGVSGTEAFF	TGTGCCAGCAGCTTGGAGGGGGTGTCGGGCACTGAAGCTTTCTTT
TRBV10-2	TRBJ2-4	.	.	16	CASSEWALSGRNIQYF	TGCGCCAGCAGTGAGTGGGCCCTGTCTGGTAGGAACATTCAGTACTTC
TRBV2	TRBJ2-7	.	TRBD2	12	CASSESTGGRYF	TGTGCCAGCAGTGAAAGCACGGGAGGTCGGTACTTC
TRBV5-1	TRBJ1-2	.	.	14	CASMSGEINYGYTF	TGCGCCAGCATGTCGGGGGAAATTAACTATGGCTACACCTTC
TRBV5-4	TRBJ2-2	.	TRBD1	18	CASSPRTGSYANTGELFF	TGTGCCAGCAGCCCCCGGACAGGATCCTATGCGAACACCGGGGAGCTGTTTTTT
TRBV2	TRBJ1-6	.	.	13	CASSDSYNSPLHF	TGTGCCAGCTCAGACTCCTATAATTCACCCCTCCACTTT
TRBV5-1	TRBJ2-5	.	.	13	CASSLAPGETQYF	TGCGCCAGCAGCTTGGCCCCGGGGGAGACCCAGTACTTC
TRBV5-1	TRBJ2-7	.	.	14	CASSPQTATYEQYF	TGCGCCAGCAGCCCCCAGACAGCGACCTACGAGCAGTACTTC
TRBV27	TRBJ2-3	.	.	17	CASASALSVTSTDTQYF	TGTGCCAGCGCTTCGGCCCTTAGCGTTACTAGCACAGATACGCAGTATTTT
TRBV6-5	TRBJ2-3	once	.	13	CASSRGMTDTQYF	TGTGCCAGCAGTAGGGGGATGACAGATACGCAGTATTTT
TRBV27	TRBJ2-7	.	TRBD2	16	CASRPGLAVNTYEQYF	TGTGCCAGCAGGCCCGGACTAGCGGTTAATACCTACGAGCAGTACTTC
TRBV27	TRBJ2-2	.	.	13	CASSELSPGELFF	TGTGCCAGCTCCGAGTTGTCCCCCGGGGAGCTGTTTTTT
TRBV4-1	TRBJ2-3	.	TRBD2	17	CASSPYRTSGSTDTQYF	TGCGCCAGCAGCCCCTACCGGACTAGCGGAAGCACAGATACGCAGTATTTT
TRBV3-1/TRBV3-2	TRBJ2-5	.	TRBD2	16	CASTDITSGRRETQYF	TGTGCCAGCACCGACATTACTAGCGGGAGAAGAGAGACCCAGTACTTC
TRBV7-2	TRBJ2-1	.	.	15	CASSLWGGRGNEQFF	TGTGCCAGCAGCCTCTGGGGGGGAAGGGGGAATGAGCAGTTCTTC
TRBV3-1/TRBV3-2	TRBJ2-5	once	TRBD2	11	CASSVGRAQYF	TGTGCCAGCAGCGTAGGGAGGGCCCAGTACTTC
TRBV7-2	TRBJ2-7	once	TRBD2	15	CASRNSGTLADEQYF	TGTGCCAGCAGGAATAGCGGGACTTTGGCGGACGAGCAGTACTTC
TRBV6-5	TRBJ2-7	.	TRBD1	14	CASSGTGRSYEQYF	TGTGCCAGCAGCGGGACAGGCCGCTCCTACGAGCAGTACTTC
TRBV10-3	TRBJ1-2	.	TRBD1	14	CAISEPGQVGGYTF	TGTGCCATCAGTGAGCCTGGACAGGTTGGTGGCTACACCTTC
TRBV2	TRBJ2-3	once	TRBD2	12	CASARGADTQYF	TGTGCCAGCGCCCGGGGGGCAGATACGCAGTATTTT
TRBV18	TRBJ2-2	.	.	15	CASSPGGRSTGELFF	TGTGCCAGCTCACCGGGAGGACGTAGCACCGGGGAGCTGTTTTTT
TRBV30	TRBJ2-3	.	.	14	CAWGGATGTDTQYF	TGTGCCTGGGGGGGGGCCACGGGCACAGATACGCAGTATTTT
TRBV27	TRBJ2-7	few	.	18	CASSSHKPLGLPGYEQYF	TGTGCCAGCAGTTCACACAAGCCCTTGGGACTCCCCGGCTACGAGCAGTACTTC
TRBV6-5	TRBJ2-3	once	.	14	CASSYRLDTDTQYF	TGTGCCAGTTCGTATCGACTAGACACAGATACGCAGTATTTT
TRBV6-1	TRBJ1-3	.	TRBD1	15	CASSERQGIGNTIYF	TGTGCCAGCAGTGAAAGACAGGGGATTGGAAACACCATATATTTT
TRBV9	TRBJ2-1	once	TRBD2	15	CASSKTSGTYNEQFF	TGTGCCAGCAGCAAGACTAGCGGGACCTACAATGAGCAGTTCTTC
TRBV5-6	TRBJ2-1	.	TRBD2	16	CASSVPGLGKYNEQFF	TGTGCCAGCAGCGTGCCGGGACTAGGGAAGTACAATGAGCAGTTCTTC